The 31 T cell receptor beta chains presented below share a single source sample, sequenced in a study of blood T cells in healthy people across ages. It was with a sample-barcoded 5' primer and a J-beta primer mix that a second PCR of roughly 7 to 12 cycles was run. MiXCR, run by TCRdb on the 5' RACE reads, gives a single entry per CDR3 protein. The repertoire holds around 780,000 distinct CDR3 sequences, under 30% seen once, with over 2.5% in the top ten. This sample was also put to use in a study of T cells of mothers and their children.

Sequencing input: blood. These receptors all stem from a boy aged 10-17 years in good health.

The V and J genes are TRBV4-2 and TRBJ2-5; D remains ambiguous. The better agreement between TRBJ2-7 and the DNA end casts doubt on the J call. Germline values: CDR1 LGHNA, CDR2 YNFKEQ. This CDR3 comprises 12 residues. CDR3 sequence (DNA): TGTGCCAGCAGCTCATCCCCCTGCGAGCAGTACTTC. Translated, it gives CASSSSPCEQYF.

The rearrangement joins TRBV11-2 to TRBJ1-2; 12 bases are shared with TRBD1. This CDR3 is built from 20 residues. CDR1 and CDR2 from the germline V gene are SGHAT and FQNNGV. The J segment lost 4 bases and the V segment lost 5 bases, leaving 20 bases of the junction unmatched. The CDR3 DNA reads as TGTGCCAGCAGCAAACGCAGTCGATGGGACAGGGGGCTTAATTCCTATGGCTACACCTTC. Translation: CASSKRSRWDRGLNSYGYTF. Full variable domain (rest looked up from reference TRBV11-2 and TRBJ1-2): EAGVAQSPRYKIIEKRQSVAFWCNPISGHATLYWYQQILGQGPKLLIQFQNNGVVDDSQLPKDRFSAERLKGVDSTLKIQPAKLEDSAVYLCASSKRSRWDRGLNSYGYTFGSGTRLTVV.

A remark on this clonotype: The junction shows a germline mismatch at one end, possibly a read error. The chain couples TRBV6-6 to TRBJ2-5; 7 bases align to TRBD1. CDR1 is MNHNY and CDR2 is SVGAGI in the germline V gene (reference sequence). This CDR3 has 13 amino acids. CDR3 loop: CACSQGVQETQYF. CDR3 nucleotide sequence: TGTGCCTGCAGTCAGGGGGTCCAAGAGACCCAGTACTTC.

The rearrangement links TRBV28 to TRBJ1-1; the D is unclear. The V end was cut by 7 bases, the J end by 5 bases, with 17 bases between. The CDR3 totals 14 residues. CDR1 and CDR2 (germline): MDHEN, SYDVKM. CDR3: CASTFHGRATEAFF. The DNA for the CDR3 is TGTGCCAGCACCTTCCACGGTAGGGCAACTGAAGCTTTCTTT.

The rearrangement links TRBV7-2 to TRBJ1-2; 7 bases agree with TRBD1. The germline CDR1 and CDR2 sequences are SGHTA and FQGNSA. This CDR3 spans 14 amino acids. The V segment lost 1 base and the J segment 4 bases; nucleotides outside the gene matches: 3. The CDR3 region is CASSLDGQAYGYTF. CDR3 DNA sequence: TGTGCCAGCAGCTTAGATGGACAGGCCTATGGCTACACCTTC.

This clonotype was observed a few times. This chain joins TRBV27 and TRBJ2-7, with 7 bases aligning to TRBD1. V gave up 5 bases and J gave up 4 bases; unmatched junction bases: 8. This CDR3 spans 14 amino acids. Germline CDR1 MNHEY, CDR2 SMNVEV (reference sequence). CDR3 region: CASSLQGTIYEQYF. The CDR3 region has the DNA TGTGCCAGCAGTCTACAGGGGACAATTTACGAGCAGTACTTC.

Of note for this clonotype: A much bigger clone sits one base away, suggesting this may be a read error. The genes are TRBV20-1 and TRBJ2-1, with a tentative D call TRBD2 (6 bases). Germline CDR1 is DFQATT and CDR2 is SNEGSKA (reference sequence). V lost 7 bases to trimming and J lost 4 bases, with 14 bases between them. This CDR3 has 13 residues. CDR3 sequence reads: CSVEGVGYNEQFF. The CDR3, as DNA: TGCAGTGTGGAGGGCGTCGGGTACAATGAGCAGTTCTTC.

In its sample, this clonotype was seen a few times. The CDR3 is CAISGQGGGYTF. CDR3 sequence (DNA): TGTGCCATCAGTGGGCAGGGTGGTGGCTACACCTTC. The chain combines TRBV10-3 with TRBJ1-2, with TRBD1 as a possible D gene (5 bases). Trimming shortened V by 4 bases and J by 7 bases, and 10 bases separated the two germline ends. The CDR3 totals 12 residues. Per the germline V gene, CDR1 is ENHRY and CDR2 is SYGVKD.

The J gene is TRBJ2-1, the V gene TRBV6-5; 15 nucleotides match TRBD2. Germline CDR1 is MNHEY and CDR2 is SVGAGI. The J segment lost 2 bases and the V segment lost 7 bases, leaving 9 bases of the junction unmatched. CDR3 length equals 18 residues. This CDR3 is CASKYSGTSGGPYNEQFF. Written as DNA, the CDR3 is TGTGCCAGCAAATACTCCGGGACTAGCGGGGGGCCCTACAATGAGCAGTTCTTC.

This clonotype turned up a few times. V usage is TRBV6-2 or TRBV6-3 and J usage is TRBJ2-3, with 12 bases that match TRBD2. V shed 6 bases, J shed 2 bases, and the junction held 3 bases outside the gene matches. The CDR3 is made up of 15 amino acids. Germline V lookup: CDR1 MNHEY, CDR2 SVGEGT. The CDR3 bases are TGTGCCAGCAGGCGGACTAGCGGGGCCACAGATACGCAGTATTTT. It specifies CASRRTSGATDTQYF.

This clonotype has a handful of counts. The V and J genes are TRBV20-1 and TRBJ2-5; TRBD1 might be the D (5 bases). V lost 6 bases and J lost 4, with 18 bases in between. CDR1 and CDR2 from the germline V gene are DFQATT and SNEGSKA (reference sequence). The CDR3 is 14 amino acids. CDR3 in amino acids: CSARQPDSLETQYF. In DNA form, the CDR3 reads TGCAGTGCGAGACAACCCGACAGCTTAGAGACCCAGTACTTC.

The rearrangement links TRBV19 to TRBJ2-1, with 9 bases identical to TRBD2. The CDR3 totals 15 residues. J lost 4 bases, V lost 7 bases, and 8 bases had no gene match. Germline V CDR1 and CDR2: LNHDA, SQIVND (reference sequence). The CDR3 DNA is TGTGCCAGTACCAGACCAGCGGGGGGATACAATGAGCAGTTCTTC. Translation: CASTRPAGGYNEQFF.

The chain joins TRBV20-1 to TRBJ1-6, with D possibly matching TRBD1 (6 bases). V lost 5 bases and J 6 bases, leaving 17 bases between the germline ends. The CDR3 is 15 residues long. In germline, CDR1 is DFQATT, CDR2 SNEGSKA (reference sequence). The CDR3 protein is CSARAPGHTNSPLHF. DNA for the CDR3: TGCAGTGCTCGCGCTCCGGGACACACTAATTCACCCCTCCACTTT.

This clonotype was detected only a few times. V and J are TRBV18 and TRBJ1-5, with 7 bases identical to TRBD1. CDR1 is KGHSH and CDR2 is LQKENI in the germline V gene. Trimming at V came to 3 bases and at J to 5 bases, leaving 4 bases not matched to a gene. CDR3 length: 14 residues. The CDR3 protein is CASSPGTEDQPQHF. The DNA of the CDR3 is TGTGCCAGCTCACCGGGGACAGAAGATCAGCCCCAGCATTTT.

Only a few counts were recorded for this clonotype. The CDR3 loop is CASRKGYEQYF. In DNA form, the CDR3 reads TGCGCCAGCAGGAAGGGATACGAGCAGTACTTC. The chain has TRBV10-2 and TRBJ2-1; D is uncertain. The J call may be incorrect, as the DNA end agrees better with TRBJ2-7. The CDR3 has 11 residues. The germline CDR1 and CDR2 sequences are WSHSY and SAAADI.

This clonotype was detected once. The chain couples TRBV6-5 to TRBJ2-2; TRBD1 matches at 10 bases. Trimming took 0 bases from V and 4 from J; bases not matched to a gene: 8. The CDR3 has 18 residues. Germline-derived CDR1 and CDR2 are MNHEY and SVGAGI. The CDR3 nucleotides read TGTGCCAGCAGTTACTCAACCGGGACAGGGGTCTTCACCGGGGAGCTGTTTTTT. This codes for CASSYSTGTGVFTGELFF.

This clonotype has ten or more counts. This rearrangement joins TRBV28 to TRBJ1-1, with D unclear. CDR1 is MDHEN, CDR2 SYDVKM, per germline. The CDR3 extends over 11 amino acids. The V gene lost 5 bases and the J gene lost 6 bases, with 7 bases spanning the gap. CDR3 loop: CASSQGPEAFF. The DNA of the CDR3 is TGTGCCAGCAGTCAAGGGCCTGAAGCTTTCTTT.

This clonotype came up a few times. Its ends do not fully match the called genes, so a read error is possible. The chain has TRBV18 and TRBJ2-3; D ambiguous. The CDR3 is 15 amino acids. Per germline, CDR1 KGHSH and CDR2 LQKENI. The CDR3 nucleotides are TGTGCCAGCTCACCACCGTTAATGTCCACATATACGCAGTATTTT. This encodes CASSPPLMSTYTQYF. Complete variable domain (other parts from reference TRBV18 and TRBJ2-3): NAGVMQNPRHLVRRRGQEARLRCSPMKGHSHVYWYRQLPEEGLKFMVYLQKENIIDESGMPKERFSAEFPKEGPSILRIQQVVRGDSAAYFCASSPPLMSTYTQYFGPGTRLTVL.

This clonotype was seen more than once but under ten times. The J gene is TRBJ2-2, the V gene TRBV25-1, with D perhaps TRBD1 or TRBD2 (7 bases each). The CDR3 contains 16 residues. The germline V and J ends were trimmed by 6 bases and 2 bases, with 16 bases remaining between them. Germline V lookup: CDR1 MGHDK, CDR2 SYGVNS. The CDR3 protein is CASSPQGEGNTGELFF. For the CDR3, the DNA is TGTGCCAGCAGCCCCCAGGGGGAGGGAAACACCGGGGAGCTGTTTTTT.

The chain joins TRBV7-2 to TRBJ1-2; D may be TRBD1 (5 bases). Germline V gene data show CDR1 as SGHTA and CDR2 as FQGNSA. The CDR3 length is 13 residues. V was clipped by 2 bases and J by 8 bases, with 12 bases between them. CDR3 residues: CASSLPGRGGYTF. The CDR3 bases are TGTGCCAGCAGCTTACCAGGGCGGGGAGGCTACACCTTC. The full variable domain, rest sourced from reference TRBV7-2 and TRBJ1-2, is GAGVSQSPSNKVTEKGKDVELRCDPISGHTALYWYRQSLGQGLEFLIYFQGNSAPDKSGLPSDRFSAERTGGSVSTLTIQRTQQEDSAVYLCASSLPGRGGYTFGSGTRLTVV.

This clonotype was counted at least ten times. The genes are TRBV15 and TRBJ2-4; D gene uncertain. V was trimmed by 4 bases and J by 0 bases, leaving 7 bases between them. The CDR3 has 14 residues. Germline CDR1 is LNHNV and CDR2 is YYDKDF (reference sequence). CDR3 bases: TGTGCCACCAGCATGGTCGTAGCCAAAAACATTCAGTACTTC. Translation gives CATSMVVAKNIQYF.

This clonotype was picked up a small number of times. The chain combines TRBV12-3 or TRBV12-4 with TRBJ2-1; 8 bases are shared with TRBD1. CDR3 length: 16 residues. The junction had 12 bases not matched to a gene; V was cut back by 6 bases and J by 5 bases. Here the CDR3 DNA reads TGTGCCAGCAGGCCCAGGAGGACAGGGACAGACAATGAGCAGTTCTTC. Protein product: CASRPRRTGTDNEQFF.

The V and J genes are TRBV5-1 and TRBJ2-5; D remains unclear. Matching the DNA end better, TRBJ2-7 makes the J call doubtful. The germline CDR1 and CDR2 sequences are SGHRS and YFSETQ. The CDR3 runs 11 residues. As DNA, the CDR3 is TGCGCCAGCAGCTTATTGAGCGAGCAGTACTTC. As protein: CASSLLSEQYF.

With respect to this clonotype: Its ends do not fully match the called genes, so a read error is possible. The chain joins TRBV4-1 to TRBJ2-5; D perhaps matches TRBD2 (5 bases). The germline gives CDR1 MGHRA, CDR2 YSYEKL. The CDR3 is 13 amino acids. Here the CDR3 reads CASSQGVQETQHF. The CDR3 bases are TGCGCCAGCAGCCAGGGAGTCCAAGAGACCCAGCACTTC.

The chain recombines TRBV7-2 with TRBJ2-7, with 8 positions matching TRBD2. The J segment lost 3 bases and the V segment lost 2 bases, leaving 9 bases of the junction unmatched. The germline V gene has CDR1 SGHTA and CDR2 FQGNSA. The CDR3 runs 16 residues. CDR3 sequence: CASSLFSGGPSYEQYF. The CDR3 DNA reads TGTGCCAGCAGCTTATTTTCGGGGGGGCCTAGCTACGAGCAGTACTTC.

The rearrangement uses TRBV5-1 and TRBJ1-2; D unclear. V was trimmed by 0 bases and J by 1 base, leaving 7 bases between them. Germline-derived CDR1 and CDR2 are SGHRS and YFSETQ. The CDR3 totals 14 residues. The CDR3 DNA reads TGCGCCAGCAGCTTGGGAGACTATAACTATGGCTACACCTTC. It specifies CASSLGDYNYGYTF. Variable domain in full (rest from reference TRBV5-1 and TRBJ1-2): KAGVTQTPRYLIKTRGQQVTLSCSPISGHRSVSWYQQTPGQGLQFLFEYFSETQRNKGNFPGRFSGRQFSNSRSEMNVSTLELGDSALYLCASSLGDYNYGYTFGSGTRLTVV.

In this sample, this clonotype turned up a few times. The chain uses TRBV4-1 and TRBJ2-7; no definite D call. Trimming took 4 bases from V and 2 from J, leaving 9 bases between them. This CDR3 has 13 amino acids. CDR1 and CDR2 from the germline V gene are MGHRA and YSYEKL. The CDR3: CASSLEMTYEQYF. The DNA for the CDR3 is TGCGCCAGCAGCCTGGAGATGACCTACGAGCAGTACTTC.

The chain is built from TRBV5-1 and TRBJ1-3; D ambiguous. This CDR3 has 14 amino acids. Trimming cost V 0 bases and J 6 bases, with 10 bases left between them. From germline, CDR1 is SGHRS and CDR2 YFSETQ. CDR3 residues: CASSLEASANTIYF. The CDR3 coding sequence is TGCGCCAGCAGCTTGGAGGCCTCGGCAAACACCATATATTTT.

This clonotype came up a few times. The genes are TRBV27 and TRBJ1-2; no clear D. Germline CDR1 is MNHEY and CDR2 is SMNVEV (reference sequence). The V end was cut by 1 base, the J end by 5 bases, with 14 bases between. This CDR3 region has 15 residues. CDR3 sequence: CASSLYPGKGYGYTF. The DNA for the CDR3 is TGTGCCAGCAGTTTATATCCGGGTAAAGGATATGGCTACACCTTC.

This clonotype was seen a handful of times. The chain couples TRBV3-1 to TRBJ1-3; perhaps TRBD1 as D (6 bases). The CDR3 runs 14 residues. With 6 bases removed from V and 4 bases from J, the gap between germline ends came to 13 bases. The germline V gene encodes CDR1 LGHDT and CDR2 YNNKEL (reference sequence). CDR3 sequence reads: CASSRLQGGNTIYF. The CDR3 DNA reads TGTGCCAGCAGTCGATTACAGGGCGGAAACACCATATATTTT.

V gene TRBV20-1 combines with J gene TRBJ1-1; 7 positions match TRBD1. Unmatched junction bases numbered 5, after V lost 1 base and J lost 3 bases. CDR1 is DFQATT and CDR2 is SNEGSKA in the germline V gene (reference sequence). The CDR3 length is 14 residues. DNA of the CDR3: TGCAGTGCTAGAGTTGGAACAGGGGACACTGAAGCTTTCTTT. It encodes CSARVGTGDTEAFF.